This TCR beta chain was recovered during a study of long-term antiretroviral therapy in people with HIV. Study-wide findings and caveats: Relative to transplant donor controls, diversity remained lower despite increasing after ART.

About this clone itself: Its cognate antigen is unknown. Other DNA sequences in the sample encode the same CDR3.

Sequencing relied on immunoSEQ assay v3.0, run at survey level. The method was immunoSEQ multiplex PCR; TCRdb's version includes in-frame clones alone and lacks a portion of them. This sample has approximately 35,000 clones, with around 94% found just once. Germline V lookup: CDR1 SGHNT, CDR2 YENEEA. The CDR3 runs to 15 residues. V was cut by 0 bases and J by 7 bases, with 12 bases left in between. The receptor was isolated from a woman in her forties or fifties with HIV. The starting material was unsorted PBMCs, obtained 4.1 years after starting antiretroviral therapy. The chain has TRBV11-3 and TRBJ2-2, with D possibly being TRBD1 (6 bases). The CDR3 DNA reads as TGTGCCAGCAGCTTAGACACAGGGCTACACGGGGAGCTGTTTTTT. As protein: CASSLDTGLHGELFF.